This is a list of T cell receptor beta chains from one sample in a study of cytomegalovirus exposure and HLA in healthy donors. Produced via immunoSEQ multiplex PCR; TCRdb's table is partial and in-frame only. The sample lists approximately 180,000 clones, approximately 11% occurring once. The specimen was PBMCs. Every receptor here comes from a man aged 50-59 years in good health and CMV-seropositive. CDR3s include the opening cysteine and the closing phenylalanine or tryptophan. The D gene is left open where the match is weak. The listing skips clone size in some rows; elsewhere it reads once, few, many or a size class.

CDR3 protein | CDR3 DNA | V gene | D gene | clone size | J gene
CASSPLDEAFF | TGTGCCAGCAGCCCACTAGATGAAGCTTTCTTT | TRBV7-2 | NA | NA | TRBJ1-1
CASSLGAGGTYEQYF | TGTGCCAGCAGCTTAGGAGCGGGGGGTACCTACGAGCAGTACTTC | TRBV7-6 | TRBD2 | few | TRBJ2-7
CASSLGGGAGYEQYF | TGTGCCAGCAGCTTAGGCGGGGGGGCGGGCTACGAGCAGTACTTC | TRBV7-2 | TRBD2 | NA | TRBJ2-7
CASSQVGNQPQHF | TGCGCCAGCAGCCAAGTAGGCAATCAGCCCCAGCATTTT | TRBV4-3 | NA | NA | TRBJ1-5
CASSLRQGQDTQYF | TGTGCCAGCAGTTTACGACAGGGTCAAGATACGCAGTATTTT | TRBV27 | TRBD1 | few | TRBJ2-3
CASARTVNYNEQFF | TGTGCCAGCGCGAGGACAGTTAATTACAATGAGCAGTTCTTC | TRBV6-5 | NA | NA | TRBJ2-1
CASSLLVQNTDTQYF | TGTGCCAGCAGCTTATTGGTTCAGAACACAGATACGCAGTATTTT | TRBV13 | NA | NA | TRBJ2-3
CASSLAPSSPLHF | TGTGCCAGCAGCTTAGCGCCGAGTTCACCCCTCCACTTT | TRBV11-1 | NA | NA | TRBJ1-6
CASSLRNTEAFF | TGTGCCAGCAGCCTCCGGAACACTGAAGCTTTCTTT | TRBV28 | NA | few | TRBJ1-1
CASRAGTGLGYTF | TGTGCCAGCAGAGCCGGGACAGGGCTTGGCTACACCTTC | TRBV6-1 | TRBD1 | few | TRBJ1-2
CASFPWTELNQPQHF | TGTGCCAGCTTCCCATGGACAGAGCTCAATCAGCCCCAGCATTTT | TRBV28 | NA | NA | TRBJ1-5
CASSVWTTAGELFF | TGTGCCAGCAGCGTCTGGACTACGGCCGGGGAGCTGTTTTTT | TRBV7-2 | NA | NA | TRBJ2-2
CASRPSRVLGNTIYF | TGTGCCAGCAGACCTTCCAGGGTTCTGGGCAACACCATATATTTT | TRBV7-2 | NA | NA | TRBJ1-3
CAILDQGQGSAGELFF | TGTGCCATTCTCGATCAGGGGCAGGGATCGGCCGGGGAGCTGTTTTTT | TRBV7-2 | NA | few | TRBJ2-2
CASSEQGLPTYGYTF | TGTGCCAGCAGTGAACAGGGCCTCCCAACCTATGGCTACACCTTC | TRBV2 | NA | once | TRBJ1-2
CASSKNRATNEKLFF | TGTGCCAGTAGTAAAAACAGGGCAACTAATGAAAAACTGTTTTTT | TRBV19 | NA | NA | TRBJ1-4
CAWRGSALAGLPYEQYF | TGTGCCTGGAGGGGATCCGCCCTAGCGGGGCTTCCCTACGAGCAGTACTTC | TRBV30 | TRBD2 | few | TRBJ2-7
CASSERRNTGELFF | TGTGCCAGCAGTGAACGGAGGAACACCGGGGAGCTGTTTTTT | TRBV25-1 | NA | few | TRBJ2-2
CASSQEQDTDTQYF | TGCGCCAGCAGCCAAGAGCAGGACACAGATACGCAGTATTTT | TRBV4-3 | NA | NA | TRBJ2-3
CASSYGRGSWTEAFF | TGTGCCAGCAGTTACGGCCGGGGGTCATGGACTGAAGCTTTCTTT | TRBV6-5 | NA | NA | TRBJ1-1
CASSPGSPNSPLHF | TGTGCCAGCTCGCCCGGGTCCCCCAATTCACCCCTCCACTTT | TRBV6-6 | NA | few | TRBJ1-6
CASSLQRTGLGNTIYF | TGTGCCAGCAGCTTACAGCGGACAGGGCTGGGAAACACCATATATTTT | TRBV11-2 | TRBD1 | few | TRBJ1-3
CASSYPTGTNTEAFF | TGTGCCAGCAGCTACCCGACAGGGACGAACACTGAAGCTTTCTTT | TRBV4-2 | TRBD1 | few | TRBJ1-1
CASSTTYRTGELFF | TGCGCCAGCAGCACGACATACCGCACCGGGGAGCTGTTTTTT | TRBV5-1 | NA | few | TRBJ2-2
CASSVGGGSTEKLFF | TGTGCCAGCAGCGTAGGGGGGGGAAGCACTGAAAAACTGTTTTTT | TRBV9 | NA | few | TRBJ1-4
CASSLALNTEAFF | TGCGCCAGCAGCCTAGCCTTGAACACTGAAGCTTTCTTT | TRBV4-3 | NA | few | TRBJ1-1
CASSQRLREGTIYF | TGTGCCAGCAGCCAACGACTCAGAGAAGGCACCATATATTTT | TRBV6-5 | NA | NA | TRBJ1-3
CASSSKGAGANVLTF | TGTGCCAGCAGCTCGAAGGGGGCTGGGGCCAACGTCCTGACTTTC | TRBV7-2 | NA | NA | TRBJ2-6
CASTRNRGGETQYF | TGTGCCAGCACTCGGAACAGGGGGGGGGAGACCCAGTACTTC | TRBV11-3 | NA | few | TRBJ2-5
CASSETAHSSTSTGELFF | TGTGCCAGCAGTGAAACCGCCCACTCCTCAACTTCCACCGGGGAGCTGTTTTTT | TRBV2 | NA | few | TRBJ2-2
CASSLLAGVPTQYF | TGTGCCAGCAGTTTACTAGCGGGGGTCCCGACCCAGTACTTC | TRBV28 | TRBD2 | NA | TRBJ2-5
CASTVTATGELFF | TGTGCCAGCACCGTGACAGCCACCGGGGAGCTGTTTTTT | TRBV11-3 | NA | few | TRBJ2-2
CASSLGDRVGNQPQHF | TGTGCCAGCAGCTTGGGGGACAGGGTAGGCAATCAGCCCCAGCATTTT | TRBV5-5 | TRBD1 | few | TRBJ1-5
CASSQLTANMGTEAFF | TGTGCCAGCAGCCAGCTGACAGCTAACATGGGAACTGAAGCTTTCTTT | TRBV14 | NA | NA | TRBJ1-1
CASSLAGGVGYTF | TGTGCCAGCAGTTTAGCGGGGGGCGTTGGCTACACCTTC | TRBV28 | NA | few | TRBJ1-2
CASSLGRRGYGYTF | TGTGCCAGCAGCTTAGGTCGGCGGGGGTATGGCTACACCTTC | TRBV13 | NA | few | TRBJ1-2
CASSYRGPQPQHF | TGTGCCAGCAGTTACCGGGGTCCCCAGCCCCAGCATTTT | TRBV6-5 | NA | few | TRBJ1-5
CASTGLAGGVNEQFF | TGTGCCAGCACGGGACTAGCGGGGGGCGTCAATGAGCAGTTCTTC | TRBV6-1 | TRBD2 | once | TRBJ2-1
CASSPRTGTNEKLFF | TGCGCCAGCAGCCCCCGGACAGGGACCAATGAAAAACTGTTTTTT | TRBV4-3 | TRBD1 | NA | TRBJ1-4
CASSEAHREKLFF | TGTGCCAGCAGTGAAGCTCACCGGGAAAAACTGTTTTTT | TRBV6-1 | NA | NA | TRBJ1-4
CASSQHRGLPLMAFF | TGTGCCAGCAGCCAACACAGGGGGCTTCCTCTGATGGCTTTCTTT | TRBV14 | TRBD1 | NA | TRBJ1-1
CASSGTRLGLFF | TGTGCCAGCAGCGGGACCAGGTTGGGACTATTCTTT | TRBV7-6 | NA | few | TRBJ1-1
CASSLVRSLTDSPLHF | TGTGCCAGCAGCTTGGTTCGGTCTCTTACTGATTCACCCCTCCACTTT | TRBV5-4 | NA | NA | TRBJ1-6
CASSEWAGLDFF | TGTGCCAGCAGTGAATGGGCTGGGCTCGATTTCTTT | TRBV6-1 | NA | NA | TRBJ1-1
CAIGGRDSNQPQHF | TGTGCTATTGGTGGGAGGGATAGCAATCAGCCCCAGCATTTT | TRBV6-5 | NA | NA | TRBJ1-5
CSAKNTEKLFF | TGCAGCGCCAAGAACACTGAAAAACTGTTTTTT | TRBV29-1 | NA | few | TRBJ1-4
CSVGTPERNEQFF | TGCAGCGTTGGGACTCCAGAAAGGAATGAGCAGTTCTTC | TRBV29-1 | NA | NA | TRBJ2-1
CASSLALAGPNEQFF | TGTGCCAGCAGCTTGGCACTAGCGGGGCCCAATGAGCAGTTCTTC | TRBV5-4 | TRBD2 | few | TRBJ2-1
CASSPARGFDGYTF | TGTGCCAGCTCACCAGCCCGGGGGTTCGATGGCTACACCTTC | TRBV18 | NA | NA | TRBJ1-2
CASSESQGGWEKLFF | TGTGCCAGCAGTGAATCCCAGGGAGGATGGGAAAAACTGTTTTTT | TRBV2 | NA | few | TRBJ1-4
CASSLVGGPTNEKLFF | TGTGCCAGCAGCTTAGTCGGGGGTCCAACTAATGAAAAACTGTTTTTT | TRBV7-2 | NA | few | TRBJ1-4
CSVGRDYEQYF | TGCAGCGTGGGACGGGACTACGAGCAGTACTTC | TRBV29-1 | NA | NA | TRBJ2-7
CAWSPTAGRLSYGYTF | TGTGCCTGGAGTCCTACAGCGGGCCGGTTGAGCTATGGCTACACCTTC | TRBV30 | NA | NA | TRBJ1-2
CASSRQGLDEKLFF | TGTGCCAGCAGCCGCCAGGGGTTGGATGAAAAACTGTTTTTT | TRBV7-2 | NA | NA | TRBJ1-4